Listed here are 8 T cell receptor beta chains from one sample, sequenced in a study of CD8+ T cells in alopecia areata. Treatment described: oral pan-JAK inhibitor, 5-10 mg twice daily. RNA was isolated and reverse transcribed to cDNA, the sequencing template. Clones were read by immunoSEQ multiplex PCR, and TCRdb kept only the in-frame ones, dropping some. Of about 90,000 clones in the sample, 44% were seen once. The sequencing here drew on CD8+ T cells sorted from blood, taken at week 24, from a patient treated with tofacitinib. The source is a human donor with alopecia areata.

This chain links TRBV5-1 with TRBJ2-7; unclear D gene. Germline V gene data show CDR1 as SGHRS and CDR2 as YFSETQ. This CDR3 is built from 13 residues. Trimming removed 0 bases at V and 6 bases at J, with 10 bases between. The CDR3 sequence: CASSLEIAGEQYF. The CDR3 DNA sequence: TGCGCCAGCAGCTTGGAGATCGCAGGCGAGCAGTACTTC.

This chain links TRBV4-1 with TRBJ2-7; perhaps TRBD2 as D (6 bases). CDR3 length equals 14 residues. Germline CDR1 reads MGHRA; CDR2 reads YSYEKL. V shed 1 base and J shed 4 bases, with 11 bases lying between them. The CDR3 sequence: CASSQVGDWYEQYF. Written as DNA, the CDR3 is TGCGCCAGCAGCCAAGTTGGGGACTGGTACGAGCAGTACTTC.

This chain joins TRBV9 and TRBJ2-7; weak D call: TRBD2 (6 bases). The CDR3 runs to 15 residues. Germline lookup yields CDR1 SGDLS and CDR2 YYNGEE. Trimming stripped 0 bases from V and 2 bases from J, with 12 bases between. DNA of the CDR3: TGTGCCAGCAGCGTAGAATCGGGAGCAACCTACGAGCAGTACTTC. Translating gives CASSVESGATYEQYF.

The rearrangement uses TRBV29-1 and TRBJ1-2; TRBD1 agrees at 7 bases. The CDR3 loop spans 14 amino acids. Germline CDR1 and CDR2: SQVTM and ANQGSEA. V gave up 6 bases and J gave up 0 bases; unmatched junction bases: 7. CDR3 sequence (DNA): TGCAGCGTCCTCGGGACAGTTACTAACTATGGCTACACCTTC. Amino acids: CSVLGTVTNYGYTF.

The gene calls are TRBV29-1 and TRBJ2-2, with unresolved D. V was shortened by 5 bases and J by 1 base, with 8 bases between the two germline ends. The CDR3 length is 13 residues. The germline CDR1 and CDR2 sequences are SQVTM and ANQGSEA. CDR3 in DNA: TGCAGCGTTACGTGGGGGAACACCGGGGAGCTGTTTTTT. It specifies CSVTWGNTGELFF.

The chain joins TRBV4-2 to TRBJ2-3; D is unresolved. Germline V gene data show CDR1 as LGHNA and CDR2 as YNFKEQ. V was clipped by 6 bases and J by 4 bases, with 5 bases between them. The CDR3 extends over 11 amino acids. CDR3 amino acids: CASRYSDTQYF. The CDR3 bases are TGTGCCAGCAGGTACTCAGATACGCAGTATTTT.

This clone was counted only a few times. This chain joins TRBV2 and TRBJ2-1, with 14 bases aligning to TRBD2. V trimming: 3 bases; J trimming: 9 bases; junction bases outside the gene matches: 7. The V gene's germline CDR1 is SNHLY and CDR2 FYNNEI. This CDR3 comprises 16 residues. CDR3 sequence: CASSDRLAGGLLEQFF. The CDR3 nucleotides read TGTGCCAGCAGTGACAGACTAGCGGGAGGGCTGCTTGAGCAGTTCTTC.

This chain links TRBV7-9 with TRBJ2-3; 7 bases are a match to TRBD2. The CDR3 covers 16 residues. V trimming: 5 bases; J trimming: 5 bases; junction bases outside the gene matches: 13. The germline CDR1 and CDR2 sequences are SEHNR and FQNEAQ (reference sequence). As DNA, the CDR3 is TGTGCCAGCAGCCCTCTATCAGTGCTAGCGGAAGATACGCAGTATTTT. It codes for CASSPLSVLAEDTQYF.